This T cell receptor (beta chain) was captured by sequencing in a study of shared clonotypes between healthy human individuals. Turning to the study itself: CD4 naive and CD4 memory each took three plates per donor, while CD8 naive took two and CD8 memory one.

The naive CD8 population came from CD45RO-negative cells selected for CCR7, without terminally differentiated effector memory CD45RA+ cells. The study, taken as a whole, reports: Larger estimated richness was generally recorded for naive subsets relative to memory subsets. Four donors showed sharing of about 4.7% of naive CD4 clonotypes.

The repertoire was sequenced with immunoSEQ multiplex PCR; TCRdb's copy has only in-frame clones and lacks some. The top ten hold about 0.12% of the sample, which has some 630,000 clones, roughly 95% seen once. V lost 5 bases to trimming and J lost 4 bases, with 21 bases between them. Germline CDR1 LNHDA, CDR2 SQIVND (reference sequence). The CDR3 contains 16 residues. Comment on this clone: What it recognizes is unknown.

Sequencing used naive CD8+ T cells sorted from blood. The receptor was isolated from a woman between 25 and 40 years old in good health. J is TRBJ2-7 and V is TRBV19; a possible D gene is TRBD2 (5 bases). CDR3 sequence reads: CASSLWGGGLPYEQYF. In nucleotides, the CDR3 is TGTGCCAGTAGTCTATGGGGTGGCGGGCTGCCGTACGAGCAGTACTTC.